Sequencing of this T cell receptor (beta chain) was carried out in a study of blood T cell repertoires in COVID-19. Study information: Samples representing acute and convalescent COVID-19 were sourced from the United States, Italy and Spain.

CDR3 length: 17 amino acids. With 7 bases removed from V and 3 bases from J, the gap between germline ends came to 25 bases. Germline loops: CDR1 MDHEN, CDR2 SYDVKM. TCRdb's table, derived via immunoSEQ multiplex PCR, lists solely in-frame clones and lacks some. This table has some 67,000 clones, roughly nine tenths appearing once. The sample holds a few counts of this clone. The clonotype originates from a woman aged 80 or over with acute or convalescent COVID-19. The specimen was peripheral blood. The chain uses TRBV28 and TRBJ2-7; possible D gene TRBD1, 6 bases. Here the CDR3 DNA reads TGTGCCAGCACCACAGGGAGCCTTATTTCCCCCGTCTACGAGCAGTACTTC. This gives the protein CASTTGSLISPVYEQYF.